The clone carrying this TCR beta chain was counted only a few times. Researchers drew on some 97 million PBMCs for genomic DNA from unsorted samples. In replicate PCRs of unsorted PBMC, around 0.3 ug DNA, about 30,000 T cell genomes, was used. As handled by the study authors: ImmunoSEQ supplied junction-only sequences lacking quality scores, so filtering was different. TCRdb's table, derived via immunoSEQ multiplex PCR, lists solely in-frame clones and lacks some. V and J calls and clone size follow that table, whereas D and trimming were derived from the DNA. Altogether around 95,000 clones are present, roughly 50% being singletons, with the ten largest covering over 12%. This specimen comes from a study of shared clonotypes between healthy human individuals. Germline loops: CDR1 SEHNR, CDR2 FQNEAQ (reference sequence). V was cut by 4 bases and J by 2 bases, with 9 bases left in between. The CDR3 is 14 amino acids.

This chain uses TRBV7-9 with TRBJ1-5; D perhaps matches TRBD1 (6 bases). This TCR came from a woman aged 40-49 years in good health. Some clones in this sample may be carry-over from other donors' samples. The sample was PBMCs. The DNA of the CDR3 is TGTGCCAGCAGCTCCGCAGGGGGCAATCAGCCCCAGCATTTT. It translates to CASSSAGGNQPQHF.